These 19 T cell receptor beta chains were all obtained from the same sample, sequenced in a study of shared clonotypes between healthy human individuals. Libraries were prepared by immunoSEQ multiplex PCR; TCRdb keeps only in-frame clonotypes and omits some of them. The top ten clones hold approximately 1.7% of a sample with about 700,000 clones, about 74% of them seen once. The source material was memory CD4+ T cells sorted from blood. This sample's subset: CD45RA-negative fraction. These receptors all come from a woman aged 25 to 39 in good health.

This chain uses TRBV4-1 with TRBJ2-2; no definite D call. CDR1 is MGHRA, CDR2 YSYEKL, per germline. The CDR3 totals 15 residues. Trimming took off 0 bases at V and 3 bases at J, with 8 bases between the two ends. The CDR3 nucleotides read TGCGCCAGCAGCCAAGACGGATGGGACACCGGGGAGCTGTTTTTT. It translates to CASSQDGWDTGELFF.

This clone was counted at least ten times. The chain recombines TRBV7-6 with TRBJ2-3; no clear D. Germline assignment: CDR1 SGHVS and CDR2 FNYEAQ. This CDR3 spans 12 amino acids. V shed 1 base and J shed 7 bases, with 6 bases lying between them. CDR3 nucleotides: TGTGCCAGCAGCTTAGGCACCTATACGCAGTATTTT. Translating it yields CASSLGTYTQYF.

The V gene is TRBV6-6, the J gene TRBJ1-4; no clear D gene. Germline V gene lookup returns CDR1 MNHNY and CDR2 SVGAGI (reference sequence). V lost 5 bases and J lost 0, with 10 bases in between. There are 15 residues in the CDR3. The CDR3 coding sequence is TGTGCCAGCAGTGCACAGAGCTCAACTAATGAAAAACTGTTTTTT. It specifies CASSAQSSTNEKLFF.

The CDR3 sequence is CASHLTSGGHNEQFF. CDR3 nucleotide sequence: TGTGCCAGCCACCTAACTAGCGGGGGCCACAATGAGCAGTTCTTC. The chain recombines TRBV2 with TRBJ2-1; 11 nucleotides agree with TRBD2. CDR1 is SNHLY, CDR2 FYNNEI, per germline. J lost 5 bases, V lost 8 bases, and 8 bases had no gene match. The CDR3 spans 15 residues.

The chain links TRBV13 to TRBJ2-1; 8 bases line up with TRBD2. Germline V gene lookup returns CDR1 PRHDT and CDR2 FYEKMQ (reference sequence). Trimming at V came to 6 bases and at J to 5 bases, leaving 12 bases not matched to a gene. CDR3 length: 16 amino acids. The CDR3 sequence is CASSTPGGDHHNEQFF. For the CDR3, the DNA is TGTGCCAGCAGTACTCCCGGGGGGGACCACCACAATGAGCAGTTCTTC.

This chain links TRBV15 with TRBJ2-1; 8 nucleotides agree with TRBD2. CDR1 and CDR2 (germline): LNHNV, YYDKDF (reference sequence). J gave up 5 bases and V 1 base, and 13 bases lay outside the gene matches. The CDR3 is made up of 18 amino acids. The CDR3 protein is CATSRVPLLAGPDNEQFF. The CDR3 DNA sequence: TGTGCCACCAGCAGAGTACCCCTTTTAGCGGGGCCAGACAATGAGCAGTTCTTC.

The chain links TRBV5-1 to TRBJ1-2; 8 bases agree with TRBD1. In germline, CDR1 is SGHRS, CDR2 YFSETQ. The CDR3 extends over 14 amino acids. The trim removed 3 bases at V and 4 bases at J, leaving 5 bases unmatched. CDR3 bases: TGCGCCAGCAGCTACGGACAGGGCGTCTATGGCTACACCTTC. Amino acid sequence: CASSYGQGVYGYTF.

This sequence joins TRBV28 and TRBJ1-2; 10 bases agree with TRBD1. Per germline, CDR1 MDHEN and CDR2 SYDVKM. The CDR3 totals 13 residues. Trimming took 8 bases from V and 7 from J; bases not matched to a gene: 7. For the CDR3, the DNA is TGTGCCAGCCAAAGACAGGGGGCTGGTGGCTACACCTTC. Protein sequence: CASQRQGAGGYTF.

This clone was picked up a small number of times. The chain recombines TRBV10-1 with TRBJ2-7; TRBD2 is a possible D gene (5 bases). The germline CDR1 and CDR2 sequences are WNHNN and SYGVQD (reference sequence). V shed 4 bases and J shed 6 bases, with 13 bases lying between them. This CDR3 region has 13 residues. CDR3 sequence reads: CASSVNGMGEQYF. The CDR3 nucleotides read TGCGCCAGCAGTGTTAACGGGATGGGCGAGCAGTACTTC.

The genes are TRBV6-5 and TRBJ1-5; the D is unclear. Looked up from germline, CDR1 is MNHEY and CDR2 is SVGAGI. The germline V and J ends were trimmed by 2 bases and 7 bases, with 9 bases remaining between them. This CDR3 region has 13 residues. The CDR3 loop is CASSYGESQPQHF. The CDR3 bases are TGTGCCAGCAGTTACGGGGAGAGCCAGCCCCAGCATTTT.

CDR3 sequence (DNA): TGTGCCAGCACGGGGGGGGCTAACAATTATGAGCAGTTCTTC. It codes for CASTGGANNYEQFF. V usage is TRBV28 and J usage is TRBJ2-1, with 8 nucleotides matching TRBD2. Looked up from germline, CDR1 is MDHEN and CDR2 is SYDVKM. The CDR3 extends over 14 amino acids. V lost 7 bases and J lost 8; bases outside the gene matches: 10.

This chain uses TRBV19 with TRBJ1-2; possibly TRBD1 for D (5 bases). There are 15 residues in the CDR3. Germline CDR1 reads LNHDA; CDR2 reads SQIVND (reference sequence). V was cut by 3 bases and J by 8 bases, with 19 bases left in between. CDR3: CASSIPRAGVEGYTF. CDR3 DNA sequence: TGTGCCAGTAGTATCCCCAGGGCGGGGGTCGAGGGCTACACCTTC.

The chain carries TRBV2 and TRBJ2-7, with D possibly TRBD2 on 6 matching bases. V was pared by 7 bases and J by 5 bases, with 18 bases between. Per the germline V gene, CDR1 is SNHLY and CDR2 is FYNNEI. There are 14 residues in the CDR3. CDR3 region: CASKSGGSPNEQYF. The CDR3 region has the DNA TGTGCCAGCAAGTCCGGGGGTAGTCCGAACGAGCAGTACTTC.

The chain employs TRBV7-8 and TRBJ2-5; TRBD2 matches 7 bases. V lost 3 bases and J lost 1; bases outside the gene matches: 5. Germline CDR1 reads SGHVS; CDR2 reads FQNEAQ. The length of the CDR3 is 15 residues. CDR3 protein: CASSLQRGIQETQYF. Written as DNA, the CDR3 is TGTGCCAGCAGCTTGCAGCGGGGTATCCAAGAGACCCAGTACTTC.

This clone was seen many times. The V call is TRBV18, the J call TRBJ2-7; the D gene is possibly TRBD1 (5 bases). Trimming stripped 4 bases from V and 2 bases from J, with 15 bases between. The germline V gene encodes CDR1 KGHSH and CDR2 LQKENI. There are 15 residues in the CDR3. CDR3 sequence: CASSRPLDKPYEQYF. CDR3 bases: TGTGCCAGCTCACGACCTCTGGACAAGCCCTACGAGCAGTACTTC.

This clone appeared a single time. For the CDR3, the DNA is TGTGCCAGCAGTTCATCAGGGGGCTCTAGAAAAGAGACCCAGTACTTC. This gives the protein CASSSSGGSRKETQYF. This chain uses TRBV11-2 with TRBJ2-5; 8 bases match TRBD1. CDR1 and CDR2 from the germline V gene are SGHAT and FQNNGV. V shed 6 bases and J 3 bases; nucleotides not matched to a gene: 12. The CDR3 covers 16 residues.

The gene calls are TRBV28 and TRBJ1-2; D unresolved. This CDR3 is 13 amino acids long. CDR1 MDHEN and CDR2 SYDVKM come from the germline V gene. The V and J ends lost 8 bases and 2 bases respectively, with 12 bases between them. CDR3 DNA: TGTGCCAGCCGAAACAGTTTAAACTATGGCTACACCTTC. This encodes CASRNSLNYGYTF.

V usage is TRBV2 and J usage is TRBJ1-1; D remains unclear. The V gene lost 2 bases and the J gene lost 1 base, with 11 bases spanning the gap. Germline assignment: CDR1 SNHLY and CDR2 FYNNEI. The CDR3 loop spans 15 amino acids. DNA of the CDR3: TGTGCCAGCAGTGAACGACAATCGACGAACACTGAAGCTTTCTTT. Its protein product is CASSERQSTNTEAFF.

This clone has only one observation. V is TRBV6-6 and J is TRBJ2-5, with 10 nucleotides matching TRBD1. The CDR3 extends over 16 amino acids. Trimming cost V 0 bases and J 7 bases; bases outside gene matches: 8. Germline assignment: CDR1 MNHNY and CDR2 SVGAGI (reference sequence). In DNA form, the CDR3 reads TGTGCCAGCAGTTACTCATTTGGACAGGGGGTTGTGACCCAGTACTTC. Protein: CASSYSFGQGVVTQYF.